This passage covers 30 T cell receptor beta chains from one sample sequenced in a study of T cells in Graves' hyperthyroidism and ophthalmopathy. The CDR3 regions of TCR beta were amplified from RNA transcripts. During a first-round RT-PCR of the TCR CDR3, the HTBI primer set was used. TCRdb processed the multiplex PCR reads anew with MiXCR; each CDR3 protein has one entry. This sample has about 500,000 distinct CDR3 sequences, with about 16% found just once. The source material was blood. These receptor sequences come from a woman aged 25-40 years with Graves' ophthalmopathy.

This clonotype turned up a few times. The chain joins TRBV19 to TRBJ2-1; 9 bases fit TRBD2. The V segment lost 7 bases and the J segment 7 bases; nucleotides outside the gene matches: 11. The CDR3 sequence is 15 residues long. The germline V gene encodes CDR1 LNHDA and CDR2 SQIVND (reference sequence). CDR3: CASTAGGLLINEQFF. CDR3 sequence (DNA): TGTGCCAGTACGGCGGGAGGGCTTTTGATAAATGAGCAGTTCTTC.

The chain has TRBV29-1 and TRBJ2-4; no firm D call. CDR3 length equals 16 residues. Trimming removed 5 bases from V and 0 bases from J, with 17 bases in between. Looked up from germline, CDR1 is SQVTM and CDR2 is ANQGSEA. CDR3 in amino acids: CSVKNQDYSAKNIQYF. CDR3 sequence (DNA): TGCAGCGTTAAAAATCAGGATTATTCAGCCAAAAACATTCAGTACTTC.

The table lists this clonotype with a few counts. V usage is TRBV6-2 or TRBV6-3 and J usage is TRBJ2-3; 8 nucleotides align to TRBD1. The V gene's germline CDR1 is MNHEY and CDR2 SVGEGT. With V trimmed by 7 bases and J by 1 base, 16 bases remained unmatched. The CDR3 runs 18 residues. The CDR3 is CASISSRRQGRRTDTQYF. Here the CDR3 DNA reads TGTGCCAGCATTTCAAGCCGACGACAGGGGAGACGCACAGATACGCAGTATTTT.

Comment on this clonotype: A much larger clone lies a single base off, so this may be a read error. Because it lacks the conserved phenylalanine or tryptophan at the end, this CDR3 is likely a read error. V and J are TRBV27 and TRBJ2-5; tentatively, D is TRBD1 or TRBD2 (5 bases each). CDR3 length: 14 amino acids. V shed 6 bases and J shed 1 base, with 12 bases lying between them. CDR1 is MNHEY, CDR2 SMNVEV, per germline (reference sequence). The CDR3 here is CASSQTGAQETQYL. The CDR3 coding sequence is TGTGCCAGCAGCCAGACCGGGGCCCAAGAGACCCAGTACCTC.

About this clonotype itself: Being one base from a much bigger clone, this may be a read error. The chain carries TRBV10-3 and TRBJ2-7; D may be TRBD1 (6 bases). The CDR3 covers 15 residues. From germline, CDR1 is ENHRY and CDR2 SYGVKD. CDR3 bases: TGTTCCATCAGTGCTGGGGACACTATGGGCTACGAGCAGTACTTC. Its translation: CSISAGDTMGYEQYF.

This clonotype was found many times. The chain couples TRBV11-3 to TRBJ2-2, with 7 bases matching TRBD1. The germline gives CDR1 SGHNT, CDR2 YENEEA. With 5 bases clipped from V and 2 bases from J, the junction kept 5 bases outside the gene matches. This CDR3 region has 15 residues. The CDR3 loop reads CASSPTGYNTGELFF. The CDR3 DNA is TGTGCCAGCAGCCCGACAGGGTATAACACCGGGGAGCTGTTTTTT.

This clonotype was observed at least ten times. The V gene is TRBV30, the J gene TRBJ1-1; possible D gene TRBD1, 5 bases. In germline, CDR1 is GTSNPN, CDR2 SVGIG (reference sequence). The germline V and J ends were trimmed by 7 bases and 1 base, with 13 bases remaining between them. The CDR3 loop spans 13 amino acids. The CDR3, as DNA: TGTGCCTCTACCGGGACGGGGAACACTGAAGCTTTCTTT. Its translation is CASTGTGNTEAFF.

This chain joins TRBV12-3 or TRBV12-4 and TRBJ2-1; 14 nucleotides align to TRBD2. The trim removed 2 bases at V and 10 bases at J, leaving 4 bases unmatched. The CDR3 is made up of 15 amino acids. DNA for the CDR3: TGTGCCAGCAGTTTAAGACTAGCGGGAGGGCACGAGCAGTTCTTC. Amino acid sequence: CASSLRLAGGHEQFF.

Regarding this clonotype: Given a much more abundant clone one base away, this may be a read error. The rearrangement links TRBV28 to TRBJ2-1; D is ambiguous. V gave up 3 bases and J gave up 12 bases, with 15 bases separating them. This CDR3 contains 13 residues. Germline CDR1 and CDR2: MDHEN and SYDVKM. This CDR3 is CASSLLPLDGQFF. The CDR3 nucleotides read TGTGCCAGCAGTTTGTTGCCTTTGGATGGGCAGTTCTTC.

This clonotype came up many times. The rearrangement uses TRBV2 and TRBJ1-2; tentatively, D is TRBD1 (6 bases). Germline lookup yields CDR1 SNHLY and CDR2 FYNNEI. This CDR3 is built from 12 residues. V was cut by 3 bases and J by 8 bases, with 10 bases left in between. The CDR3 DNA follows: TGTGCCAGCAGTGAGGGGACATCCGGCTACACCTTC. This sequence encodes CASSEGTSGYTF.

This clonotype occurred many times. The chain couples TRBV28 to TRBJ2-5; possibly TRBD1 or TRBD2 for D (5 bases each). CDR3 size: 16 residues. Germline V gene lookup returns CDR1 MDHEN and CDR2 SYDVKM. V was trimmed by 1 base and J by 7 bases, leaving 19 bases between them. The CDR3 DNA reads as TGTGCCAGCAGTTTATTGTGGGGAGAGGGGACCGGGACCCAGTACTTC. It translates to CASSLLWGEGTGTQYF.

This clonotype has just a few counts. J is TRBJ2-3 and V is TRBV27; D gene uncertain. The CDR3 totals 15 residues. Germline CDR1 and CDR2: MNHEY and SMNVEV (reference sequence). V lost 0 bases to trimming and J lost 4 bases, with 11 bases between them. The CDR3 nucleotides read TGTGCCAGCAGTTTATCGTTCCAAGGAGCAGATACGCAGTATTTT. This codes for CASSLSFQGADTQYF.

This clonotype was detected ten times or more. The V and J genes are TRBV20-1 and TRBJ1-2, with a weak D call TRBD1 (5 bases). There are 15 residues in the CDR3. Germline CDR1 is DFQATT and CDR2 is SNEGSKA (reference sequence). V was shortened by 1 base and J by 6 bases, with 18 bases between the two germline ends. The CDR3 bases are TGCAGTGCTAGAGCCCCCCCAGGCAGGGCTCATGGCTACACCTTC. As protein: CSARAPPGRAHGYTF.

This sequence joins TRBV9 and TRBJ2-1; 8 bases agree with TRBD1. V lost 4 bases, J lost 8 bases, and 14 bases stayed unmatched. The length of the CDR3 is 16 residues. CDR1 and CDR2 (germline): SGDLS, YYNGEE. The CDR3 here is CASSPSNGQGTYEQFF. CDR3 bases: TGTGCCAGCAGCCCATCCAACGGACAGGGTACCTATGAGCAGTTCTTC. The whole variable domain, filled in from reference TRBV9 and TRBJ2-1, reads DSGVTQTPKHLITATGQRVTLRCSPRSGDLSVYWYQQSLDQGLQFLIQYYNGEERAKGNILERFSAQQFPDLHSELNLSSLELGDSALYFCASSPSNGQGTYEQFFGPGTRLTVL.

This clonotype has ten or more counts. V usage is TRBV6-2 or TRBV6-3 and J usage is TRBJ2-1, with D possibly called TRBD1 or TRBD2 (6 bases each). This CDR3 contains 15 residues. Germline-derived CDR1 and CDR2 are MNHEY and SVGEGT. Trimming cost V 0 bases and J 2 bases, with 8 bases left between them. CDR3 nucleotides: TGTGCCAGCAGTTACTCCGGGGGCGCCTACAATGAGCAGTTCTTC. This codes for CASSYSGGAYNEQFF.

This clonotype was recorded at least ten times. The chain recombines TRBV11-2 with TRBJ2-7; 11 positions match TRBD1. The ends lost 7 bases at V and 3 bases at J; junction bases unmatched: 8. The CDR3 consists of 15 residues. The V gene's germline CDR1 is SGHAT and CDR2 FQNNGV. CDR3: CASNNGQGALYEQYF. The CDR3 coding sequence is TGTGCCAGCAACAATGGACAGGGGGCCCTCTACGAGCAGTACTTC.

This clonotype has more than one count but fewer than ten. J is TRBJ2-1 and V is TRBV20-1; D gene uncertain. Germline lookup yields CDR1 DFQATT and CDR2 SNEGSKA (reference sequence). V was clipped by 3 bases and J by 6 bases, with 6 bases between them. There are 11 residues in the CDR3. The CDR3: CSASSLNEQFF. The CDR3 region has the DNA TGCAGTGCTAGCTCCCTCAATGAGCAGTTCTTC.

This clonotype was seen at least ten times. The V call is TRBV10-3, the J call TRBJ2-1; 10 bases fit TRBD1. Unmatched junction bases numbered 4, after V lost 4 bases and J lost 7 bases. Germline loops: CDR1 ENHRY, CDR2 SYGVKD. This CDR3 comprises 14 residues. This chain's CDR3 is CAISGPDRGNEQFF. The CDR3 region has the DNA TGTGCCATCAGTGGCCCGGACAGGGGGAATGAGCAGTTCTTC.

This clonotype was recorded many times. Here the CDR3 reads CASSLRPEYPYEKLFF. The DNA of the CDR3 is TGTGCCAGCAGTTTACGACCCGAGTACCCGTATGAAAAACTGTTTTTT. The gene calls are TRBV27 and TRBJ1-4; D uncertain. The CDR3 covers 16 residues. Germline CDR1 reads MNHEY; CDR2 reads SMNVEV (reference sequence). Trimming removed 2 bases from V and 6 bases from J, with 16 bases in between.

The chain is built from TRBV6-6 and TRBJ1-3; D not certain. The CDR3 has 16 residues. The V gene lost 2 bases and the J gene lost 1 base, with 12 bases spanning the gap. Germline CDR1 is MNHNY and CDR2 is SVGAGI (reference sequence). The CDR3 loop is CASSYSGSMSGNTIYF. The CDR3 DNA is TGTGCCAGCAGTTACAGTGGAAGTATGTCTGGAAACACCATATATTTT.

This clonotype was seen many times. V usage is TRBV11-2 and J usage is TRBJ2-1; 13 bases are shared with TRBD2. V shed 4 bases and J 6 bases; nucleotides not matched to a gene: 12. The germline gives CDR1 SGHAT, CDR2 FQNNGV. CDR3 length equals 18 residues. The CDR3 reads CASSSSAPGTSGTNEQFF. DNA of the CDR3: TGTGCCAGCAGCTCGTCGGCCCCCGGGACTAGCGGGACCAATGAGCAGTTCTTC.

This chain connects TRBV27 to TRBJ1-5, with 9 bases fitting TRBD1. Germline V gene data show CDR1 as MNHEY and CDR2 as SMNVEV (reference sequence). The CDR3 consists of 16 residues. V was pared by 4 bases and J by 7 bases, with 11 bases of the junction left unmatched. The CDR3 is CASSSFGGQGVQPQHF. CDR3 bases: TGTGCCAGCAGTTCCTTTGGGGGACAGGGTGTCCAGCCCCAGCATTTT.

CDR3 loop: CASSLEVQADNEQFF. The DNA for the CDR3 is TGTGCCAGCAGCTTGGAAGTTCAAGCGGACAATGAGCAGTTCTTC. J is TRBJ2-1 and V is TRBV5-4, with D maybe TRBD2 (5 bases). There are 15 residues in the CDR3. Per germline, CDR1 SGHNT and CDR2 YYREEE (reference sequence). Trimming pared 0 bases from V and 5 bases from J, leaving 12 bases between.

This chain connects TRBV11-3 to TRBJ2-1; 7 bases align to TRBD2. The CDR3 extends over 16 amino acids. The junction had 13 bases not matched to a gene; V was cut back by 4 bases and J by 7 bases. Germline V gene data show CDR1 as SGHNT and CDR2 as YENEEA. As DNA, the CDR3 is TGTGCCAGCAGCTCCTCCCAAGCGGGATCTAGGAATGAGCAGTTCTTC. It translates to CASSSSQAGSRNEQFF.

This clonotype was seen at least ten times. This sequence joins TRBV10-3 and TRBJ1-4; TRBD1 might be the D (6 bases). The CDR3 loop spans 14 amino acids. Trimming removed 3 bases at V and 4 bases at J, with 9 bases between. CDR1 is ENHRY, CDR2 SYGVKD, per germline. The CDR3 nucleotides read TGTGCCATCAGTGATCACAGGGATAATGAAAAACTGTTTTTT. This encodes CAISDHRDNEKLFF.

This clonotype was seen repeatedly, ten times or more. This chain's CDR3 is CASRTGQGNSPLHF. CDR3 DNA: TGTGCCAGCAGGACGGGACAGGGCAATTCACCCCTCCACTTT. This chain uses TRBV12-3 or TRBV12-4 with TRBJ1-6; 9 bases match TRBD1. V lost 6 bases to trimming and J lost 7 bases; unmatched junction nucleotides: 4. The CDR3 length is 14 residues.

This clonotype has a handful of counts. The genes are TRBV6-2 or TRBV6-3 and TRBJ2-3; D uncertain. Trimming removed 7 bases from V and 1 base from J, with 18 bases in between. The CDR3 totals 16 residues. Germline V gene sequence: CDR1 MNHEY, CDR2 SVGEGT. The CDR3 bases are TGTGCCAGCACTCTTGCAGCCCTCGGTCGCACAGATACGCAGTATTTT. Protein: CASTLAALGRTDTQYF.

Ten or more counts support this clonotype. V and J are TRBV28 and TRBJ2-1; D is ambiguous. Germline V lookup: CDR1 MDHEN, CDR2 SYDVKM. V lost 2 bases and J 4 bases, leaving 9 bases between the germline ends. There are 14 residues in the CDR3. CDR3 residues: CASSLTQPYNEQFF. The CDR3 nucleotides read TGTGCCAGCAGTTTAACCCAGCCATACAATGAGCAGTTCTTC.

In its sample, this clonotype was seen many times. This rearrangement joins TRBV11-2 to TRBJ1-1, with a possible D match to TRBD1 (5 bases). CDR1 SGHAT and CDR2 FQNNGV come from the germline V gene. Trimming removed 0 bases at V and 1 base at J, with 12 bases between. CDR3 length: 16 residues. In DNA form, the CDR3 reads TGTGCCAGCAGCTTAGATTGGGGGGTGCCGAACACTGAAGCTTTCTTT. This encodes CASSLDWGVPNTEAFF. Based on the CDR3 plus reference TRBV11-2 and TRBJ1-1, the full variable domain is EAGVAQSPRYKIIEKRQSVAFWCNPISGHATLYWYQQILGQGPKLLIQFQNNGVVDDSQLPKDRFSAERLKGVDSTLKIQPAKLEDSAVYLCASSLDWGVPNTEAFFGQGTRLTVV.

The table lists this clonotype with a few counts. This sequence joins TRBV5-1 and TRBJ2-7; D ambiguous. Germline-derived CDR1 and CDR2 are SGHRS and YFSETQ. Trimming cost V 0 bases and J 2 bases, with 9 bases left between them. The CDR3 extends over 14 amino acids. The DNA for the CDR3 is TGCGCCAGCAGCTTGGATAGGACCGCCTACGAGCAGTACTTC. Translated, it gives CASSLDRTAYEQYF. Combining the CDR3 with reference TRBV5-1 and TRBJ2-7 gives the whole variable domain KAGVTQTPRYLIKTRGQQVTLSCSPISGHRSVSWYQQTPGQGLQFLFEYFSETQRNKGNFPGRFSGRQFSNSRSEMNVSTLELGDSALYLCASSLDRTAYEQYFGPGTRLTVT.